The text below deals with one T cell receptor beta chain. Libraries were prepared by immunoSEQ multiplex PCR; TCRdb keeps only in-frame clonotypes and omits some of them. The profile shows under 450,000 clones, roughly 87% of them singletons. The data originate from a study of blood T cell repertoires in COVID-19. All enrollees were roughly 18 to 95 years old and from fewer than 25 US areas. CDR3 size: 14 residues. The ends were cut back, 2 bases at V and 8 bases at J, with 10 bases in the middle. CDR1 and CDR2 (germline): SNHLY, FYNNEI. This receptor was identified in a woman aged 25 to 39 who had recovered from COVID-19. Sequenced: PBMCs or T cells enriched from blood (not recorded which). The chain joins TRBV2 to TRBJ1-6; possibly TRBD1 for D (5 bases). CDR3 DNA: TGTGCCAGCAGTGAATGGGGCCGCGATTCACCCCTCCACTTT. Amino acid sequence: CASSEWGRDSPLHF.